The present TCR beta chain was sequenced within a study of blood T cell repertoires in COVID-19. In the study overall: Nucleic acid was either cDNA or gDNA, and it came from T cells, B-cell-depleted T cells, or PBMCs.

Participant-given clinical history determined each cohort assignment. Recovered status applied to Cohort 3 donors who had two consecutive negative PCRs. It also applied to those with clearance or with symptom resolution. The CDR3 totals 15 residues. Germline V CDR1 and CDR2: LGHDT, YNNKEL (reference sequence). Trimming shortened V by 5 bases and J by 3 bases, and 13 bases separated the two germline ends. Data came from immunoSEQ multiplex PCR; TCRdb stores just in-frame clones and leaves some out. The sample records some 250,000 clones, around 88% being singletons. The specimen sequenced was PBMCs or T cells enriched from blood (not recorded which). The TCR was taken from a man between 35 and 55 years old who had recovered from COVID-19. The chain combines TRBV3-1 (or the pseudogene TRBV3-2) with TRBJ1-4; D not certain. The DNA of the CDR3 is TGTGCCAGCAGCTCCTCTATCGACTCTAATGAAAAACTGTTTTTT. Protein product: CASSSSIDSNEKLFF.